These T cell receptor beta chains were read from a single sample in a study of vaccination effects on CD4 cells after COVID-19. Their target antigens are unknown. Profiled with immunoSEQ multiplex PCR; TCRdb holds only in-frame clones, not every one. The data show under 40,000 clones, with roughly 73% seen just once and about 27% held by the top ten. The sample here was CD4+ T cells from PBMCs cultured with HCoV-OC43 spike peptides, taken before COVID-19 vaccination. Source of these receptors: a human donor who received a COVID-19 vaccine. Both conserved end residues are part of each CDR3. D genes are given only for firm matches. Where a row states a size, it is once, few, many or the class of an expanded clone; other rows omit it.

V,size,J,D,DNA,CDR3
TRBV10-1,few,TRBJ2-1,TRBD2,TGCGCCAGCAGTGCCAGCGGGACCAATGAGCAGTTCTTC,CASSASGTNEQFF
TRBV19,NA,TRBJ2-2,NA,TGTGCCAGTACCCCAACGGGCGGGGAGCTGTTTTTT,CASTPTGGELFF
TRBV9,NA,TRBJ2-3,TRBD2,TGTGCCAGCAGCGTAGAGCGGGGGTACACAGATACGCAGTATTTT,CASSVERGYTDTQYF
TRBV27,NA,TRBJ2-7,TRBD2,TGTGCCAGCAGTTTAAATGCTTACGGGGGGGGGTACGAGCAGTACTTC,CASSLNAYGGGYEQYF
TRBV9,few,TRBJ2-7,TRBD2,TGTGCCAGCAGCGTTTTTGCGGGAGCCGGGGGCGAGCAGTACTTC,CASSVFAGAGGEQYF
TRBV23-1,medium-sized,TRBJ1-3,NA,TGCGCCAGCAGTCAATTACTTAGGGTGAGAAACACCATATATTTT,CASSQLLRVRNTIYF
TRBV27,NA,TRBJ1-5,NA,TGTGCCAGCAGTGCCCTGGGACGCCCTATAGGCAATCAGCCCCAGCATTTT,CASSALGRPIGNQPQHF
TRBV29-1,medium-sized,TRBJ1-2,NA,TGCAGCGTTCGGGGCGGGGATGGCTACACCTTC,CSVRGGDGYTF
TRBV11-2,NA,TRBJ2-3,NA,TGTGCCAGCAGCTCAGGGGCCGCAGATACGCAGTATTTT,CASSSGAADTQYF
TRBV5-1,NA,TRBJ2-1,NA,TGCGCCAGCAGCGCTGAAGGGCCTCAGTTCTTC,CASSAEGPQFF
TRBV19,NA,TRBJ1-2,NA,TGTGCCAGTAGTATAGACAGGGGTCTAAGTGGCTACACCTTC,CASSIDRGLSGYTF
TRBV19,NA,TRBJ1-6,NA,TGTGCCAGTAGTCGAGGGGCCTATAATTCACCCCTCCACTTT,CASSRGAYNSPLHF
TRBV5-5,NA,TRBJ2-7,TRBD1,TGTGCCAGCAGCTTGGTAGACAGGGAAACCGAGCAGTACTTC,CASSLVDRETEQYF
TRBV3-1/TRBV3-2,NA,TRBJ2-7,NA,TGTGCCAGCAGCCAAGAACGGCCTGTCGGGCGCGAGCAGTACTTC,CASSQERPVGREQYF
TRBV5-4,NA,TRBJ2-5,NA,TGTGCCAGCAGCTCCCCGACAGGAGACCAAGAGACCCAGTACTTC,CASSSPTGDQETQYF
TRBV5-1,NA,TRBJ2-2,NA,TGCGCCAGCAGCTTGTTGCAGGGTGCGGACACCGGGGAGCTGTTTTTT,CASSLLQGADTGELFF
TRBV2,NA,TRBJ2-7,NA,TGTGCCAGCTCACTATCCACCCGGGCCGAGCAGTACTTC,CASSLSTRAEQYF
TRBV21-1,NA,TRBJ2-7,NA,TGTGCCAGCCTCTACGAGCAGTACTTC,CASLYEQYF
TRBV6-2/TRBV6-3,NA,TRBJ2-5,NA,TGTGCCAGCAGCCACCTTCCGAGCAGGGGATTCCAAGAGACCCAGTACTTC,CASSHLPSRGFQETQYF
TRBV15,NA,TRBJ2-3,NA,TGTGCCACCAGCAAAGAGAAGGGGGTCACAGATACGCAGTATTTT,CATSKEKGVTDTQYF
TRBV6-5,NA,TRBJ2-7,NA,TGTGCCAGCAGACTGCAGGAGGGACCCTACGAGCAGTACTTC,CASRLQEGPYEQYF
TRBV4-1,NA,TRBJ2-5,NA,TGCGCCAGCAGCCAAGATGGGCTAGCGGAGACCCAGTACTTC,CASSQDGLAETQYF
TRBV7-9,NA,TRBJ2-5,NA,TGTGCCAGCAGCTCGGAGGGGGAGACCCAGTACTTC,CASSSEGETQYF
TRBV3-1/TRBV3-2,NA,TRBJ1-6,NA,TGTGCCAGCAGCCGACAGCTAAGGGATTCACCCCTCCACTTT,CASSRQLRDSPLHF
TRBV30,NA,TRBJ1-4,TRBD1,TGTGCCTGGAGTGTTGGGACGACAGGGTTTTATAGAGAAAAACTGTTTTTT,CAWSVGTTGFYREKLFF
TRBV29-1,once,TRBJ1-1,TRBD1,TGCAGCGCCCGGGACAGGGGATGGAACACTGAAGCTTTCTTT,CSARDRGWNTEAFF
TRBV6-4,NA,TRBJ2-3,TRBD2,TGTGCCAGCAGTGATGAAGCGGGGGCCTCAGATACGCAGTATTTT,CASSDEAGASDTQYF
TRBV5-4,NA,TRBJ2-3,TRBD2,TGTGCCAGCAGCTTGGGGGCTAGCGGGGGGGCGGTTACGCAGTATTTT,CASSLGASGGAVTQYF
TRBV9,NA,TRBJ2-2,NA,TGTGCCAGCAGCGTTACCCCCCTGGCCGAGCACACCGGGGAGCTGTTTTTT,CASSVTPLAEHTGELFF
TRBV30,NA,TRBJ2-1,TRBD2,TGTGCCTGGAGTCCCGGACTAGCGGGAGTCGGTGAGCAGTTCTTC,CAWSPGLAGVGEQFF
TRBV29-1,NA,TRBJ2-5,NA,TGCAGCGTTGTGGAGGGTATCATTCCAGAGACCCAGTACTTC,CSVVEGIIPETQYF
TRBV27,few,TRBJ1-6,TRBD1,TGTGCCAGCAGTTTATCCCAGGGGGCTTCACCCCTCCACTTT,CASSLSQGASPLHF
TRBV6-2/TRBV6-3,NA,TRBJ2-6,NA,TGTGCCAGCAGTCGGGACGGGGGCTCTGGGGCCAACGTCCTGACTTTC,CASSRDGGSGANVLTF
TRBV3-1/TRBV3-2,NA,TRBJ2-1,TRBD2,TGTGCCAGCAGCCAGACAGCGGGGAGCTCCTACAATGAGCAGTTCTTC,CASSQTAGSSYNEQFF